The clone carrying this TCR beta chain was seen repeatedly, ten times or more. This sample is drawn from a study of identical twins. TCRdb independently ran MiXCR on the 5' RACE reads; one entry per CDR3 protein. The sample lists 500,000 to 550,000 distinct CDR3 sequences, less than 25% occurring once. Healthy Caucasians made up all donors. In germline, CDR1 is SGDLS, CDR2 YYNGEE. V was trimmed by 4 bases and J by 6 bases, leaving 4 bases between them. The length of the CDR3 is 11 residues. The same data also went into a second study, on T cells expressing NK-cell markers. That study reports: In a handful of donors, dominant clonotypes made up about 28.3-60.1% of CD3+CD56-NKG2C+ cells.

Sequencing was done on a sample of CD4+ T cells sorted from blood. This chain uses TRBV9 with TRBJ2-2; D unclear. The sequence derives from a woman aged 18-29 years in good health. The CDR3 loop reads CASSHSGELFF. CDR3 bases: TGTGCCAGCAGCCACTCCGGGGAGCTGTTTTTT.